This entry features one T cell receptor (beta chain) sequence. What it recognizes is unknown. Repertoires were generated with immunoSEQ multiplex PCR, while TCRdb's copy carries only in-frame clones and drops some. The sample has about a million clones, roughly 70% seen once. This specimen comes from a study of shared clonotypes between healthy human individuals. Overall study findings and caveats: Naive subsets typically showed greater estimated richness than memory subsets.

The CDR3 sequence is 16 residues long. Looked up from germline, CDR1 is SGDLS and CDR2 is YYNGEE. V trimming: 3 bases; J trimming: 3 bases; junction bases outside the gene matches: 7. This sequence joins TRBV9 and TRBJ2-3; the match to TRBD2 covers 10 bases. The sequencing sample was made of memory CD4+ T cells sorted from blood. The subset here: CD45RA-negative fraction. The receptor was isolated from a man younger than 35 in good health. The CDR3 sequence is CASSAGTSVVTDTQYF. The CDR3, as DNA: TGTGCCAGCAGCGCCGGGACTAGCGTTGTGACAGATACGCAGTATTTT.